This T cell receptor beta chain was captured in a study of CD8 T cells in ankylosing spondylitis. Study-wide results and limits: Reportedly, matched ankylosing spondylitis synovial fluid was significantly enriched for disease-linked clones. Earlier literature documents some of the motif variants in reactive arthritis synovial fluid and blood. Characteristic, it appeared, of ankylosing spondylitis blood was a TCR beta motif of 7 or 8 highly homologous variants.

This clonotype occurred a few times. Its matching antigen is unknown. 5'-RACE, quantitative and with molecular barcodes, yielded the TCR beta libraries. In TCRdb, the 5' RACE reads were re-called with MiXCR into one record per CDR3 protein. Altogether 400,000 to 450,000 distinct CDR3 sequences are present, 17% being singletons, with the ten largest covering 0.95% to 1.1%. This receptor was taken from a male donor with ankylosing spondylitis. Sequencing was performed on blood, either unsorted or a sorted T cell fraction (not recorded which).

The CDR3 is CASRYGAGQGTSYEQYF. Written as DNA, the CDR3 is TGTGCCAGCAGATACGGTGCTGGACAGGGCACGTCCTACGAGCAGTACTTC. The chain combines TRBV6-5 with TRBJ2-7; 8 bases match TRBD1. Trimming cost V 6 bases and J 1 base; bases outside gene matches: 14. CDR3 size: 17 residues. Germline loops: CDR1 MNHEY, CDR2 SVGAGI.